These 23 T cell receptor beta chains came from one sample sequenced in a study of cytomegalovirus exposure and HLA in healthy donors. Primers included in the PCR were 60 Vbeta and 13 Jbeta primers. Here immunoSEQ multiplex PCR was the method, and the copy in TCRdb shows in-frame clones only, minus some. The table includes 150,000 or so clones, 65% to 75% detected once. Sequences were obtained from PBMCs. These TCRs come from a girl between 10 and 17 years old in good health and CMV-seronegative.

This clone has just a few counts. The chain has TRBV29-1 and TRBJ1-1; D call uncertain. CDR1 and CDR2 (germline): SQVTM, ANQGSEA. V lost 5 bases and J 2 bases, leaving 9 bases between the germline ends. The CDR3 has 12 amino acids. The CDR3 DNA is TGCAGCGTTCCCAGTCCCAACACTGAAGCTTTCTTT. Translating gives CSVPSPNTEAFF.

This clone has a handful of counts. The CDR3 DNA reads TGTGCCAGCAGTGAAGAGCGGGGGGGCACAGATACGCAGTATTTT. This translates into CASSEERGGTDTQYF. V is TRBV6-1 and J is TRBJ2-3, with 9 bases that match TRBD2. The ends lost 1 base at V and 1 base at J; junction bases unmatched: 0. The CDR3 covers 15 residues. Germline CDR1 is MNHNS and CDR2 is SASEGT.

V and J are TRBV9 and TRBJ2-7; perhaps TRBD2 as D (7 bases). CDR1 and CDR2 (germline): SGDLS, YYNGEE. The CDR3 has 15 residues. Trimming cost V 2 bases and J 1 base, with 13 bases left between them. In DNA, the CDR3 is TGTGCCAGCAGCGTGGGAGGGGGGTATTCCTACGAGCAGTACTTC. Amino acid sequence: CASSVGGGYSYEQYF.

This clone was detected only a few times. J is TRBJ2-7 and V is TRBV6-5; tentative D call: TRBD2 (6 bases). Germline V gives CDR1 MNHEY, CDR2 SVGAGI. The CDR3 is 14 residues long. The V and J ends lost 2 bases and 4 bases respectively, with 12 bases between them. The CDR3 DNA sequence: TGTGCCAGCAGTTACGGTCTAGCGTCGTACGAGCAGTACTTC. It is translated as CASSYGLASYEQYF.

This clone was observed a handful of times. The V and J genes are TRBV21-1 and TRBJ1-4. TRBV21-1 has pseudogene status. The CDR3 is 14 residues long. CDR3 residues: CASMRVWTNEKLFF. The CDR3 region has the DNA TGTGCCAGCATGCGGGTTTGGACTAATGAAAAACTGTTTTTT.

The V and J genes are TRBV6-5 and TRBJ1-2, with D perhaps matching TRBD1 (5 bases). This CDR3 is 15 amino acids long. V was pared by 2 bases and J by 4 bases, with 14 bases between. CDR1 MNHEY and CDR2 SVGAGI come from the germline V gene. The DNA for the CDR3 is TGTGCCAGCAGTTACCTCCGGACATACCTCTATGGCTACACCTTC. It is translated as CASSYLRTYLYGYTF.

Regarding this clone: At one end the junction does not follow the germline gene, possibly because of a read error. The V call is TRBV27, the J call TRBJ1-2; 7 positions agree with TRBD1. The V gene's germline CDR1 is MNHEY and CDR2 SMNVEV (reference sequence). The CDR3 extends over 13 amino acids. The CDR3 loop reads CASSFQDREGFTF. As DNA, the CDR3 is TGTGCCAGCTCTTTCCAAGACAGGGAAGGCTTCACCTTC.

The chain carries TRBV16 and TRBJ1-4; 9 bases are a match to TRBD1. The CDR3 spans 15 residues. Germline V gives CDR1 KGHSY, CDR2 FQNENV. V lost 2 bases and J lost 8; bases outside the gene matches: 6. In DNA form, the CDR3 reads TGTGCCAGCAGCCAAACCGGGACAGGGAAAGAAAAACTGTTTTTT. It encodes CASSQTGTGKEKLFF.

This chain links TRBV7-9 with TRBJ2-1, with 7 bases fitting TRBD1. The V and J ends lost 5 bases and 1 base, in that order; junction bases with no gene match: 2. This CDR3 is built from 14 residues. Germline V gives CDR1 SEHNR, CDR2 FQNEAQ (reference sequence). The DNA for the CDR3 is TGTGCCAGCAGCCCACAGGGGTCCTACAATGAGCAGTTCTTC. The encoded protein is CASSPQGSYNEQFF. The full variable domain, rest sourced from reference TRBV7-9 and TRBJ2-1, is DTGVSQNPRHKITKRGQNVTFRCDPISEHNRLYWYRQTLGQGPEFLTYFQNEAQLEKSRLLSDRFSAERPKGSFSTLEIQRTEQGDSAMYLCASSPQGSYNEQFFGPGTRLTVL.

Remarks on this clone: Other DNA sequences in the same sample also yield this CDR3. The CDR3 region has the DNA TGTGCCAGTAGTATAGGGACAGGGAACACTGAAGCTTTCTTT. Protein product: CASSIGTGNTEAFF. The genes are TRBV19 and TRBJ1-1; 7 bases map to TRBD1. J lost 1 base, V lost 1 base, and 0 bases had no gene match. CDR3 length equals 14 residues. Germline V gives CDR1 LNHDA, CDR2 SQIVND (reference sequence).

The chain recombines TRBV27 with TRBJ2-4; 8 nucleotides match TRBD1. V lost 6 bases to trimming and J lost 2 bases; unmatched junction nucleotides: 6. Germline CDR1 MNHEY, CDR2 SMNVEV (reference sequence). CDR3 length: 15 amino acids. CDR3 DNA sequence: TGTGCCAGCAGCGGGACAGGAATTACCAAAAACATTCAGTACTTC. It encodes CASSGTGITKNIQYF.

The chain carries TRBV5-4 and TRBJ1-6; D might be TRBD1 (5 bases). V lost 4 bases and J lost 0, with 23 bases in between. Germline V gene sequence: CDR1 SGHNT, CDR2 YYREEE (reference sequence). This CDR3 has 20 residues. The CDR3 nucleotides are TGTGCCAGCAGCAACCGCGGGGGGTTTATTTCCAGCTCCTATAATTCACCCCTCCACTTT. Its translation: CASSNRGGFISSSYNSPLHF.

This clone was observed a handful of times. The chain carries TRBV19 and TRBJ1-1; 9 bases fit TRBD1. From germline, CDR1 is LNHDA and CDR2 SQIVND (reference sequence). The CDR3 loop spans 16 amino acids. Trimming removed 3 bases from V and 1 base from J; junction bases left unmatched: 6. CDR3 sequence: CASSILRGQGNTEAFF. The DNA for the CDR3 is TGTGCCAGTAGTATCCTCCGGGGACAGGGGAACACTGAAGCTTTCTTT. The whole variable domain, filled in from reference TRBV19 and TRBJ1-1, reads DGGITQSPKYLFRKEGQNVTLSCEQNLNHDAMYWYRQDPGQGLRLIYYSQIVNDFQKGDIAEGYSVSREKKESFPLTVTSAQKNPTAFYLCASSILRGQGNTEAFFGQGTRLTVV.

The rearrangement joins TRBV7-7 to TRBJ2-5; 10 bases align to TRBD1. CDR3 size: 15 residues. Germline lookup yields CDR1 SSHAT and CDR2 FNYEAQ (reference sequence). Unmatched junction bases numbered 8, after V lost 5 bases and J lost 5 bases. DNA for the CDR3: TGTGCCAGCAGCCTAAGGGACAGGGGTTACGAGACCCAGTACTTC. Protein sequence: CASSLRDRGYETQYF.

The chain carries TRBV13 and TRBJ2-7; 8 bases align to TRBD2. Looked up from germline, CDR1 is PRHDT and CDR2 is FYEKMQ (reference sequence). The V segment lost 1 base and the J segment 3 bases; nucleotides outside the gene matches: 2. The CDR3 sequence is 14 residues long. CDR3 DNA: TGTGCCAGCAGCTTAGCGGGGGGGCTCTACGAGCAGTACTTC. Translating it yields CASSLAGGLYEQYF.

This chain links TRBV29-1 with TRBJ2-3; possible D gene TRBD1, 5 bases. This CDR3 spans 14 amino acids. V dropped 2 bases and J dropped 0 bases, with 9 bases sitting between them. CDR1 is SQVTM, CDR2 ANQGSEA, per germline. In DNA form, the CDR3 reads TGCAGCGTTGAACGCAGGGTTAGCACAGATACGCAGTATTTT. Its translation: CSVERRVSTDTQYF.

This sequence joins TRBV4-1 and TRBJ2-3, with no clear D. V was pared by 0 bases and J by 0 bases, with 10 bases between. Germline V gives CDR1 MGHRA, CDR2 YSYEKL. This CDR3 region has 16 residues. The CDR3 DNA is TGCGCCAGCAGCCAAGATCTGGCCAGAAGCACAGATACGCAGTATTTT. Its protein is CASSQDLARSTDTQYF.

The chain combines TRBV9 with TRBJ2-5; D call uncertain. The ends were cut back, 0 bases at V and 5 bases at J, with 14 bases in the middle. Germline CDR1 and CDR2: SGDLS and YYNGEE. CDR3 size: 15 residues. CDR3 coding DNA: TGTGCCAGCAGCGTAGCCCAGGCCCGTGGTGAGACCCAGTACTTC. Residues: CASSVAQARGETQYF.

This chain links TRBV6-5 with TRBJ2-5; 8 positions match TRBD2. The trim removed 5 bases at V and 5 bases at J, leaving 10 bases unmatched. The CDR3 is made up of 15 amino acids. Germline V gene data show CDR1 as MNHEY and CDR2 as SVGAGI. CDR3 nucleotide sequence: TGTGCCAGCAGTCCAAGCGGGGGCCCTGGCGAGACCCAGTACTTC. Translated: CASSPSGGPGETQYF.

V is TRBV12-5 and J is TRBJ2-3; 8 nucleotides match TRBD2. From germline, CDR1 is LGHNT and CDR2 FRNRAP. The CDR3 runs 13 residues. The V and J ends lost 7 bases and 4 bases, in that order; junction bases with no gene match: 4. The CDR3 is CASASSGSDTQYF. CDR3 bases: TGTGCTAGTGCCTCTAGCGGGTCAGATACGCAGTATTTT.

This clone was recorded only once. CDR3 sequence (DNA): TGTGCCAGCAGCTTAACTCCCCTAGCGGGGGGTTACAATGAGCAGTTCTTC. Amino acids: CASSLTPLAGGYNEQFF. V gene TRBV7-2 combines with J gene TRBJ2-1; 11 bases line up with TRBD2. This CDR3 contains 17 residues. V lost 2 bases to trimming and J lost 4 bases; unmatched junction nucleotides: 7. Germline CDR1 reads SGHTA; CDR2 reads FQGNSA.

The chain joins TRBV5-1 to TRBJ2-7; 8 bases are a match to TRBD2. Per germline, CDR1 SGHRS and CDR2 YFSETQ. Trimming at V came to 5 bases and at J to 9 bases, leaving 13 bases not matched to a gene. The CDR3 spans 14 residues. The CDR3 nucleotides read TGCGCCAGCAGTCTGGAGGGGCGGGGGGAGAGGCAGTACTTC. Translated: CASSLEGRGERQYF.

In its sample, this clone was seen once. The genes are TRBV7-3 and TRBJ2-1; no reliable D call. The V end was cut by 5 bases, the J end by 10 bases, with 15 bases between. Germline V gene lookup returns CDR1 SGHTA and CDR2 FQGTGA. The CDR3 totals 13 residues. The DNA for the CDR3 is TGTGCCAGCAGCCCCCTCAGGCAAAACGAGCAGTTCTTC. Translation: CASSPLRQNEQFF.